This TCR beta chain was observed in a study of blood T cell repertoires in COVID-19. Study-level information: Samples came from the United States, Italy and Spain, spanning acute and convalescent COVID-19.

CDR1 MDHEN and CDR2 SYDVKM come from the germline V gene. The CDR3 covers 15 residues. V dropped 2 bases and J dropped 1 base, with 9 bases sitting between them. A few counts support this clone. Per the original data handling: Estimates of nucleated cell counts were drawn from the amplification of reference gene primers. Generated by immunoSEQ multiplex PCR, the TCRdb table keeps only in-frame clones and is missing some. That table furnishes V, J and clone size, whereas the DNA furnished D and trimming. The table lists about 190,000 clones, roughly 80% of them singletons. J is TRBJ1-3 and V is TRBV28; D unresolved. This clonotype originated in a man aged 55 to 70 with acute or convalescent COVID-19. Specimen: peripheral blood. The CDR3: CASSLPPGSGNTIYF. CDR3 nucleotide sequence: TGTGCCAGCAGTTTACCTCCGGGGTCTGGAAACACCATATATTTT.